The rows below give T cell receptor beta chains drawn from one sample of a study of identical twins. TCRdb redid the calling of the 5' RACE reads with MiXCR, one entry per CDR3 protein. The data show 500,000 or so distinct CDR3 sequences, more than 13% seen once. This sample was also put to use in a study of yellow fever vaccine responses in identical twins.

Sequencing input: CD4+ T cells sorted from blood. Every receptor here comes from a woman in her late teens or twenties in good health. Both conserved end residues are part of each CDR3. The D gene is left open where the match is weak. Expanded clones get a size class; other rows say once, few or many, or leave the size out.

>TRBV6-2/TRBV6-3|NA|TRBJ2-6|NA
CASSYAGSGANVLTF
TGTGCCAGCAGTTACGCAGGCTCTGGGGCCAACGTCCTGACTTTC
>TRBV28|TRBD2|TRBJ2-1|few
CASSFGRERYEQFF
TGTGCCAGCAGTTTCGGGCGGGAGCGCTATGAGCAGTTCTTC
>TRBV12-3/TRBV12-4|NA|TRBJ2-7|few
CASTLRGARVGEQYF
TGTGCCAGCACCCTTAGGGGGGCCAGGGTGGGCGAGCAGTACTTC
>TRBV10-3|TRBD2|TRBJ2-3|NA
CAISRVGRTSGSSDTQYF
TGTGCCATCAGTCGTGTCGGGAGAACTAGCGGGAGTTCAGATACGCAGTATTTT
>TRBV9|TRBD2|TRBJ2-4|NA
CASSRGGTSGLNIQYF
TGTGCCAGCAGTCGAGGGGGGACTAGCGGTCTCAACATTCAGTACTTC
>TRBV15|NA|TRBJ2-7|few
CATSQGGRAEQYF
TGTGCCACCAGCCAAGGGGGGCGGGCCGAGCAGTACTTC
>TRBV30|NA|TRBJ1-3|NA
CAWSPRSGTIYF
TGTGCCTGGAGTCCCCGGTCCGGCACCATATATTTT
>TRBV11-2|TRBD2|TRBJ2-3|many
CASSFSGGTDTQYF
TGTGCCAGCAGCTTTAGCGGGGGCACAGATACGCAGTATTTT
>TRBV7-9|NA|TRBJ2-7|few
CASSLSDVPGLYYEQYF
TGTGCCAGCAGCTTATCTGATGTGCCGGGACTTTACTACGAGCAGTACTTC
>TRBV20-1|NA|TRBJ2-1|NA
CSARGRALQFF
TGCAGTGCTAGAGGTAGGGCCTTGCAGTTCTTC
>TRBV28|NA|TRBJ1-2|few
CASRQGFVYGYTF
TGTGCCAGCAGACAGGGTTTTGTATATGGCTACACCTTC
>TRBV12-3/TRBV12-4|TRBD2|TRBJ2-1|many
CASTPAGRGEQFF
TGTGCCAGCACCCCGGCAGGGAGGGGTGAGCAGTTCTTC
>TRBV12-3/TRBV12-4|NA|TRBJ1-1|many
CASSLIGGYTEAFF
TGTGCCAGCAGTTTAATTGGGGGATACACTGAAGCTTTCTTT
>TRBV5-1|NA|TRBJ2-3|NA
CASSIGHSTDTQYF
TGCGCCAGCAGCATCGGACACTCCACAGATACGCAGTATTTT
>TRBV5-1|TRBD2|TRBJ2-1|NA
CASRQSGGNYNEQFF
TGCGCCAGCAGGCAAAGCGGGGGGAACTACAATGAGCAGTTCTTC